The rows below give T cell receptor beta chains drawn from one sample of a study of T-cell memory formation after mild COVID-19. Using its own MiXCR run on the 5' RACE reads, TCRdb lists one record per CDR3 protein. The profile shows roughly 100,000 distinct CDR3 sequences, over 15% of them singletons. The sequenced material came from PBMCs or a T cell subset sorted from them (not recorded which). The receptors come from an adult woman who had mild COVID-19 (a few samples of this study predate the infection). Cell type and time point are not known. Each CDR3 is given with its conserved first and last residue. Fields, in order: D gene, V gene, clone size, J gene, CDR3 protein, CDR3 DNA. D genes are given only for firm matches. Rows may omit the clone size; those that give it use once, few, many or a size class.

D: TRBD1; V: TRBV12-3/TRBV12-4; size: .; J: TRBJ2-3; CDR3: CASSPPGQKSDTQYF; DNA: TGTGCCAGCAGCCCACCGGGACAGAAGAGTGATACGCAGTATTTT
D: .; V: TRBV30; size: few; J: TRBJ2-1; CDR3: CAWSSSYNEQFF; DNA: TGTGCCTGGAGTAGCTCCTACAATGAGCAGTTCTTC
D: .; V: TRBV6-5; size: .; J: TRBJ2-2; CDR3: CASSLRQTLTTGELFF; DNA: TGTGCCAGCAGCCTCCGACAGACACTTACAACCGGGGAGCTGTTTTTT
D: .; V: TRBV5-1; size: .; J: TRBJ1-1; CDR3: CASRRTEINTEAFF; DNA: TGCGCCAGCAGACGGACAGAAATTAACACTGAAGCTTTCTTT
D: .; V: TRBV20-1; size: .; J: TRBJ1-6; CDR3: CSARGHRVALHNSPLHF; DNA: TGCAGTGCTAGAGGCCATAGAGTGGCACTCCACAATTCACCCCTCCACTTT
D: .; V: TRBV4-1; size: few; J: TRBJ2-5; CDR3: CASSQEPGAKETQYF; DNA: TGCGCCAGCAGCCAAGAGCCGGGGGCGAAAGAGACCCAGTACTTC
D: TRBD2; V: TRBV20-1; size: few; J: TRBJ2-2; CDR3: CSASLGLAGTNTGELFF; DNA: TGCAGTGCTAGCCTGGGACTAGCGGGGACGAACACCGGGGAGCTGTTTTTT
D: .; V: TRBV7-9; size: .; J: TRBJ2-7; CDR3: CASSPTGTVTYEQYF; DNA: TGTGCCAGCAGCCCCACCGGGACGGTTACCTACGAGCAGTACTTC
D: TRBD2; V: TRBV7-8; size: few; J: TRBJ2-7; CDR3: CASSSMGYSGTSEQYF; DNA: TGTGCCAGCAGCTCCATGGGTTATAGCGGGACGAGCGAGCAGTACTTC
D: .; V: TRBV7-9; size: few; J: TRBJ2-3; CDR3: CASMSPLLSTDTQYF; DNA: TGTGCCAGCATGTCCCCGTTGTTAAGCACAGATACGCAGTATTTT
D: .; V: TRBV6-2/TRBV6-3; size: few; J: TRBJ1-1; CDR3: CASSYGRVNTEAFF; DNA: TGTGCCAGCAGTTATGGCCGTGTGAACACTGAAGCTTTCTTT
D: .; V: TRBV24-1; size: .; J: TRBJ2-1; CDR3: CATSVTGESNEQFF; DNA: TGTGCCACCAGTGTGACAGGAGAGAGTAATGAGCAGTTCTTC
D: .; V: TRBV15; size: few; J: TRBJ2-3; CDR3: CATSRVRTGRDTQYF; DNA: TGTGCCACCAGCAGGGTTCGGACTGGACGAGATACGCAGTATTTT
D: .; V: TRBV2; size: .; J: TRBJ1-5; CDR3: CASSEAAAQGPQHF; DNA: TGTGCCAGCAGTGAGGCGGCAGCTCAAGGGCCCCAGCATTTT
D: TRBD1; V: TRBV20-1; size: few; J: TRBJ2-7; CDR3: CSASQRGLGLSGYEQYF; DNA: TGCAGTGCTAGTCAAAGGGGGCTGGGCTTGAGTGGCTACGAGCAGTACTTC
D: .; V: TRBV6-2/TRBV6-3; size: .; J: TRBJ2-4; CDR3: CASSYSSGIDIQYF; DNA: TGTGCCAGCAGTTATAGTTCAGGGATAGACATTCAGTACTTC
D: TRBD2; V: TRBV7-6; size: .; J: TRBJ2-3; CDR3: CASSALAGPSDTQYF; DNA: TGTGCCAGCAGCGCATTAGCGGGGCCCTCGGATACGCAGTATTTT
D: .; V: TRBV7-8; size: .; J: TRBJ2-1; CDR3: CASSLARNEQFF; DNA: TGTGCCAGCAGCTTAGCGCGGAATGAGCAGTTCTTC
D: TRBD2; V: TRBV12-3/TRBV12-4; size: .; J: TRBJ2-1; CDR3: CASAGVAGVRDEQFF; DNA: TGTGCCAGCGCAGGGGTAGCGGGAGTTCGGGATGAGCAGTTCTTC
D: .; V: TRBV2; size: .; J: TRBJ1-5; CDR3: CASSETSQSNQPQHF; DNA: TGTGCCAGCAGTGAAACAAGCCAGAGCAATCAGCCCCAGCATTTT
D: .; V: TRBV6-2/TRBV6-3; size: few; J: TRBJ2-7; CDR3: CASSFGGPTYEQYF; DNA: TGTGCCAGCAGTTTCGGCGGGCCCACCTACGAGCAGTACTTC
D: TRBD2; V: TRBV29-1; size: once; J: TRBJ2-1; CDR3: CSVRGDFFNEQFF; DNA: TGCAGCGTTCGGGGGGACTTTTTCAATGAGCAGTTCTTC
D: .; V: TRBV7-9; size: many; J: TRBJ2-7; CDR3: CASSPGTYEQYF; DNA: TGTGCCAGTTCCCCAGGCACCTACGAGCAGTACTTC
D: .; V: TRBV5-5; size: .; J: TRBJ1-1; CDR3: CASSPGDTEFTEAFF; DNA: TGTGCCAGCAGCCCGGGGGACACAGAGTTCACTGAAGCTTTCTTT
D: TRBD2; V: TRBV14; size: .; J: TRBJ2-3; CDR3: CASSQDILAATDTQNF; DNA: TGTGCCAGCAGCCAAGATATCCTAGCGGCCACAGATACGCAGAATTTT
D: .; V: TRBV3-1; size: .; J: TRBJ1-1; CDR3: CASRDVSDTEAFF; DNA: TGTGCCAGCAGAGACGTTTCGGACACTGAAGCTTTCTTT
D: .; V: TRBV9; size: .; J: TRBJ1-1; CDR3: CASSTTANTEAFF; DNA: TGTGCCAGCAGCACCACAGCGAACACTGAAGCTTTCTTT
D: TRBD2; V: TRBV7-9; size: few; J: TRBJ2-1; CDR3: CASSSSGGSYNEQFF; DNA: TGTGCCAGCAGCTCTAGCGGGGGATCCTACAATGAGCAGTTCTTC
D: .; V: TRBV12-3/TRBV12-4; size: .; J: TRBJ2-7; CDR3: CASSSLQAYEQYF; DNA: TGTGCCAGCAGTTCCCTGCAAGCCTACGAGCAGTACTTC
D: TRBD1; V: TRBV2; size: few; J: TRBJ2-7; CDR3: CASSDSGTGTPYEQYF; DNA: TGTGCCAGCAGTGATAGTGGGACAGGGACCCCCTACGAGCAGTACTTC
D: .; V: TRBV5-1; size: few; J: TRBJ1-2; CDR3: CASSPYRGSVYGYTF; DNA: TGCGCCAGCAGCCCCTACCGTGGGTCAGTCTATGGCTACACCTTC
D: .; V: TRBV9; size: .; J: TRBJ1-1; CDR3: CASSVEGAEPNTEAFF; DNA: TGTGCCAGCAGCGTCGAAGGGGCAGAACCGAACACTGAAGCTTTCTTT
D: TRBD1; V: TRBV29-1; size: few; J: TRBJ2-7; CDR3: CSVQQGEPNEQYF; DNA: TGCAGCGTTCAACAGGGGGAGCCCAACGAGCAGTACTTC
D: .; V: TRBV29-1; size: .; J: TRBJ2-7; CDR3: CSVGRGPNEQYF; DNA: TGCAGCGTTGGGAGGGGTCCGAACGAGCAGTACTTC
D: TRBD1; V: TRBV4-2; size: .; J: TRBJ2-7; CDR3: CASSPQGDGYYEQYF; DNA: TGTGCCAGCAGCCCCCAGGGGGACGGATACTACGAGCAGTACTTC
D: .; V: TRBV29-1; size: .; J: TRBJ2-1; CDR3: CSAAGGVFGEHSYNEQFF; DNA: TGCAGCGCCGCTGGGGGAGTTTTCGGGGAACACTCCTACAATGAGCAGTTCTTC
D: .; V: TRBV6-5; size: .; J: TRBJ1-2; CDR3: CASSGGPLQGGYTF; DNA: TGTGCCAGCAGTGGGGGACCGCTTCAAGGGGGCTACACCTTC
D: TRBD1; V: TRBV4-1; size: few; J: TRBJ2-2; CDR3: CASSRYLRDSGELFF; DNA: TGCGCCAGCAGCCGGTACTTAAGGGACAGCGGGGAGCTGTTTTTT
D: .; V: TRBV6-5; size: .; J: TRBJ2-1; CDR3: CASSYDRSEQFF; DNA: TGTGCCAGCAGTTATGACCGTAGTGAGCAGTTCTTC
D: TRBD1; V: TRBV7-6; size: .; J: TRBJ2-7; CDR3: CASSLLEGTGTYEQYF; DNA: TGTGCCAGCAGCTTACTCGAGGGGACAGGGACTTACGAGCAGTACTTC
D: .; V: TRBV7-6; size: few; J: TRBJ2-1; CDR3: CASSLAAGRVNEQFF; DNA: TGTGCCAGCAGCTTAGCTGCGGGGCGCGTTAATGAGCAGTTCTTC
D: .; V: TRBV24-1; size: few; J: TRBJ2-1; CDR3: CATSDLPNSAGSYNEQFF; DNA: TGTGCCACCAGTGATTTGCCCAACTCAGCGGGCTCCTACAATGAGCAGTTCTTC
D: .; V: TRBV3-1; size: .; J: TRBJ1-1; CDR3: CASSQVAENTEAFF; DNA: TGTGCCAGCAGCCAAGTGGCAGAGAACACTGAAGCTTTCTTT
D: TRBD1; V: TRBV5-1; size: few; J: TRBJ1-6; CDR3: CASSLEQGSNSPLHF; DNA: TGCGCCAGCAGCTTGGAACAGGGGTCAAATTCACCCCTCCACTTT
D: .; V: TRBV14; size: few; J: TRBJ2-7; CDR3: CASSQDQADYEQYF; DNA: TGTGCCAGCAGCCAAGATCAGGCCGACTACGAGCAGTACTTC
D: TRBD2; V: TRBV7-9; size: few; J: TRBJ2-1; CDR3: CASSTTSGRSYNEQFF; DNA: TGTGCCAGCAGCACAACTAGCGGGAGAAGCTACAATGAGCAGTTCTTC
D: .; V: TRBV7-9; size: .; J: TRBJ1-2; CDR3: CASSGQTPDGYTF; DNA: TGTGCCAGCAGCGGGCAGACACCGGATGGCTACACCTTC
D: .; V: TRBV20-1; size: few; J: TRBJ1-1; CDR3: CSARRVGNTEAFF; DNA: TGCAGTGCAAGAAGGGTGGGGAACACTGAAGCTTTCTTT
D: TRBD2; V: TRBV5-1; size: few; J: TRBJ2-7; CDR3: CASRLTSGGSYEQYF; DNA: TGCGCCAGCAGACTGACTAGCGGGGGATCCTACGAGCAGTACTTC
D: TRBD2; V: TRBV3-1; size: few; J: TRBJ2-7; CDR3: CASSPEWREDAYEQYF; DNA: TGTGCCAGCAGTCCAGAGTGGCGGGAGGATGCCTACGAGCAGTACTTC
D: TRBD1; V: TRBV13; size: few; J: TRBJ2-7; CDR3: CASSAGTAYEQYF; DNA: TGTGCCAGCAGCGCCGGGACAGCCTACGAGCAGTACTTC
D: TRBD1; V: TRBV19; size: .; J: TRBJ2-7; CDR3: CASSTSGQAITVSYEQYF; DNA: TGTGCCAGTAGTACTTCGGGACAGGCAATTACCGTGTCCTACGAGCAGTACTTC
D: .; V: TRBV7-9; size: few; J: TRBJ1-1; CDR3: CASSLGSSVGLTEAFF; DNA: TGTGCCAGCAGCTTAGGGAGCTCGGTGGGTCTCACTGAAGCTTTCTTT
D: .; V: TRBV24-1; size: .; J: TRBJ1-1; CDR3: CATSDSSWTEAFF; DNA: TGTGCCACCAGTGATTCCTCATGGACCGAAGCTTTCTTT
D: .; V: TRBV24-1; size: many; J: TRBJ2-2; CDR3: CATSDGTFGELFF; DNA: TGTGCCACCAGTGATGGGACTTTCGGGGAGCTGTTTTTT
D: .; V: TRBV6-2/TRBV6-3; size: few; J: TRBJ2-7; CDR3: CASSHNGAYEQYF; DNA: TGTGCCAGCAGTCATAACGGAGCCTACGAGCAGTACTTC
D: .; V: TRBV12-3/TRBV12-4; size: few; J: TRBJ2-7; CDR3: CASSEIYWGLGEQYF; DNA: TGTGCCAGCAGTGAAATATATTGGGGGCTAGGGGAGCAGTACTTC